This T cell receptor (beta chain) was recorded in a study of cytomegalovirus exposure and HLA in healthy donors. Study-wide context: From HLA-typed donors, an early data release held 70 million to 95 million unique TCRs. Genetic ancestry analysis placed around four fifths of the roughly 400 donors that were genotyped in the Caucasian-associated cluster. Whole-study findings and limits: With further analysis later on, most CMV-associated TCR beta chains appeared HLA-restricted.

60 Vbeta and 13 Jbeta primers were used in PCR. Data came from immunoSEQ multiplex PCR; TCRdb stores just in-frame clones and leaves some out. Recorded for this sample: 85,000 to 110,000 clones. The V end lost 1 base, the J end lost 6 bases, and 16 bases lay between the germline ends. This CDR3 comprises 16 residues. Germline V CDR1 and CDR2: SGHAT, FQNNGV. Turning to this clone: Its antigen is not known.

This chain joins TRBV11-2 and TRBJ1-5; TRBD1 might be the D (6 bases). The clonotype comes from a man aged 35-49 years in good health and CMV-seronegative. The source material was PBMCs. CDR3 residues: CASSLGDSGGTQPQHF. CDR3 nucleotide sequence: TGTGCCAGCAGCTTAGGAGATAGTGGGGGCACTCAGCCCCAGCATTTT.